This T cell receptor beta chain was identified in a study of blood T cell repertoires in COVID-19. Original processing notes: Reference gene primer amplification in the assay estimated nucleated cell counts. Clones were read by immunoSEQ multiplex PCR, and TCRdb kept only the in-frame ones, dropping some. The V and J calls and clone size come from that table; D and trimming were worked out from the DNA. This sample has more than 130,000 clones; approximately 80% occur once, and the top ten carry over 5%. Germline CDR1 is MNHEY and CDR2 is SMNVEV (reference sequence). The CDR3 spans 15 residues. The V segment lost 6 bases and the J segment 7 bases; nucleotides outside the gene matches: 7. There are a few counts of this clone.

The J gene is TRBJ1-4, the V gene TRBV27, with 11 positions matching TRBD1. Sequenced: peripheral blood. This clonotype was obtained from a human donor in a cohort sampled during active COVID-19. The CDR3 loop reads CASSRADRGLEKLFF. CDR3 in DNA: TGTGCCAGCAGCAGGGCGGACAGGGGGCTTGAAAAACTGTTTTTT.